This T cell receptor (beta chain) was captured by sequencing in a study of cytomegalovirus exposure and HLA in healthy donors. The ends were cut back, 3 bases at V and 4 bases at J, with 11 bases in the middle. The CDR3 is made up of 14 amino acids. Germline V gene data show CDR1 as KGHSH and CDR2 as LQKENI. PCR used 60 Vbeta primers and 13 Jbeta primers. Sequencing was performed with immunoSEQ multiplex PCR; in TCRdb, only in-frame clones are kept and a portion is missing. The profile covers more than 65,000 clones, with approximately 79% appearing a single time and around 21% taken by the ten largest.

The source material was PBMCs. The rearrangement links TRBV18 to TRBJ2-3; maybe TRBD1 (5 bases). This clonotype originated in a woman in her 40s in good health and CMV-seropositive. CDR3 DNA sequence: TGTGCCAGCTCACCTCAGGGTCAGTCAGATACGCAGTATTTT. It encodes CASSPQGQSDTQYF.